This T cell receptor (beta chain) was found in a study of T cells in Graves' hyperthyroidism and ophthalmopathy (dated by TCRdb to the late 2010s). About the study as a whole: Peripheral blood was sampled at the time of initial diagnosis, prior to any treatment. The approximately 97 discovery patients were randomly divided into training and test sets at a 7:3 ratio. The paper reports TCR Vbeta CDR3 sequencing of some 140 peripheral blood samples: 43 ophthalmopathy, under 85 hyperthyroidism and approximately 17 progressor patients. To identify TCR V-J signatures that set the groups apart, the researchers used a discovery cohort of about a hundred patients, made up of 43 with Graves' ophthalmopathy and 57 with stable Graves' hyperthyroidism. The study also compared thyroid tissue and blood T-cell repertoires from several Graves' hyperthyroidism patients. Prospective prediction of ophthalmopathy was tested in an independent validation cohort consisting of 18 hyperthyroidism patients and around 17 patients who later progressed to ophthalmopathy. After sampling, hyperthyroidism patients received methimazole starting at 30 mg daily, and ophthalmopathy patients received high-dose intravenous methylprednisolone. Study-wide conclusions, independent of this receptor: In validation, progression to ophthalmopathy was predicted by the model with about 70% sensitivity and nearly 75% specificity, a median of 6.5 months before onset. Most expanded thyroid clonotypes (frequency above 0.001) were also detected in blood, suggesting blood repertoires may reflect thyroid immune responses. A 13 V-J signature model separated ophthalmopathy from stable hyperthyroidism, with just over 85% sensitivity and about 81% specificity in cross-validation and 80%/75% in testing. No statistical method was used to fix the sample size in advance, and group allocation was not hidden from the investigators.

Stable Graves' hyperthyroidism was defined as the absence of progression to ophthalmopathy over 18 months of follow-up. The hyperthyroidism patients were between 18 and 65 years old and newly diagnosed, with a disease duration of less than 2 months. The study excluded patients with uncontrolled infections, other autoimmune diseases, pregnancy or lactation. Diagnoses were based on clinical symptoms, serum thyroxine and TRAb, thyroid ultrasound and orbital computed tomography. PBMCs were isolated from 8 to 10 ml of fresh peripheral blood by Ficoll-Paque density gradient centrifugation. Trizol reagent was used to extract total RNA, and RNA quality was then checked on an Agilent 2100 Bioanalyzer. The TCR beta CDR3 regions were amplified from the RNA transcripts. The TCR CDR3 was subjected to a first round of RT-PCR using the HTBI primer set and the Qiagen OneStep RT-PCR kit. A second multiplex PCR round built the libraries, followed by size selection and purification. Paired-end sequencing of the libraries was performed with 100 bp reads on an Illumina HiSeq2000. The published analysis was carried out like this. SOAPnuke was used to process the raw data, with reads discarded if the reads contained adapters or uncalled bases, had a mean Phred below 15, or lacked an exact constant-primer or identifier match. High-quality paired reads were merged using COPE v1.2.5, and each unique nucleotide sequence was defined as a clonotype. MiTCR v1.1 was used to align clonotypes to the IMGT TRBV, TRBD and TRBJ reference segments. Only V-J combinations with frequency above 0.0001, covering 99% to 99.2% of repertoires, were analysed. The TCS score was defined as F50 (clonal expansion) divided by E x V (chaos), with BLOSUM62-based TCRdist calculated between CDR3 peptides within each V-J. Welch's t-statistics and random forest reduced 450 to 600 V-J features to 10 to 15, which were used in a naive Bayes classifier (R e1071). The public reads were quality trimmed at Q25 with fastp and then assembled into clones with MiXCR by TCRdb, keeping productive beta chains. Each CDR3 protein appears once, grouped with its most common genes and DNA. For this entry, the V and J calls and clone size follow TCRdb and not the study's own pipeline. The sample yields 350,000 or so distinct CDR3 sequences; 21% were counted once. Around 48% of the sample is in the top ten clones.

This clonotype appeared many times. The target of this receptor is not known. Base qualities are not at hand, and no much larger clone is one base apart. The CDR3 holds 16 amino acids from the cysteine to the phenylalanine. Only the CDR3 portion is preserved as DNA: 48 bases, with reading frame beginning at the first base. CDR1 and CDR2 are read off the germline V gene as MNHNS and SASEGT. Here V drops 6 bases and J drops 1 base, and the junction holds 9 bases not matched to any gene. This chain joins TRBV6-1 to TRBJ2-1; the junction holds 7 bases that match TRBD2. Material for sequencing was blood. The sequence was collected from a woman in her forties or fifties with Graves' hyperthyroidism. CDR3 region: CASRRTGGRSYNEQFF. The sequenced DNA: TGTGCCAGCAGGCGGACCGGCGGGAGATCCTACAATGAGCAGTTCTTC.